This TCR beta chain was sequenced during a study of Tregs in tolerant kidney transplant recipients. Sequencing used immunoSEQ multiplex PCR; TCRdb keeps in-frame clones, though not all of them. The sample yields about 64,000 clones, 87% seen once. CDR1 is GTSNPN and CDR2 is SVGIG in the germline V gene (reference sequence). The CDR3 has 13 amino acids. The V gene end was trimmed by 3 bases and the J gene end by 8 bases; junction bases not matched to a gene: 9. Related graft donors supplied nonmyeloablative bone marrow transplants, and mixed chimerism was transient. This specimen was CD4+ T cells from blood (PBMCs), taken 6 months after the transplant. The sequence came from a human patient who received a combined kidney and bone marrow transplant. These T cells may partly come from the graft donor. The genes are TRBV30 and TRBJ1-2; 7 bases are shared with TRBD1. The CDR3 DNA is TGTGCCTGGAGGTTCAGGGGGGTCGAGGGCTACACCTTC. It translates to CAWRFRGVEGYTF.